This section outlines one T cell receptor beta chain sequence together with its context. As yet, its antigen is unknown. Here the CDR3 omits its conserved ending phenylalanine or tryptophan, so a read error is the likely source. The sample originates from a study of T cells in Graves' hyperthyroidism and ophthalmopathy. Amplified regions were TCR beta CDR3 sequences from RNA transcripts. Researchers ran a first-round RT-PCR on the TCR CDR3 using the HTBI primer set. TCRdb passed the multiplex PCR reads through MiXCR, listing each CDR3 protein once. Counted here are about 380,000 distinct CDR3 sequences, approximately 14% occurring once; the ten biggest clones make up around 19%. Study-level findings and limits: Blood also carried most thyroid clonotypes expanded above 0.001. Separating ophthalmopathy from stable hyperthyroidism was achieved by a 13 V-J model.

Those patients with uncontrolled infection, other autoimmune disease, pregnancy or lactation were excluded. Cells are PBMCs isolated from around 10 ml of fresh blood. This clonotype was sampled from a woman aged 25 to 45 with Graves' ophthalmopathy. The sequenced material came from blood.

For the CDR3, the DNA is TGTGCCAGCAGCCAATGGGACATAAACTATGGCTACACCCTC. Translated, it gives CASSQWDINYGYTL. This chain links TRBV16 with TRBJ1-2; TRBD1 is a possible D gene (6 bases). CDR3 length: 14 amino acids. The V and J ends lost 1 base and 2 bases respectively, with 8 bases between them. Germline V CDR1 and CDR2: KGHSY, FQNENV.